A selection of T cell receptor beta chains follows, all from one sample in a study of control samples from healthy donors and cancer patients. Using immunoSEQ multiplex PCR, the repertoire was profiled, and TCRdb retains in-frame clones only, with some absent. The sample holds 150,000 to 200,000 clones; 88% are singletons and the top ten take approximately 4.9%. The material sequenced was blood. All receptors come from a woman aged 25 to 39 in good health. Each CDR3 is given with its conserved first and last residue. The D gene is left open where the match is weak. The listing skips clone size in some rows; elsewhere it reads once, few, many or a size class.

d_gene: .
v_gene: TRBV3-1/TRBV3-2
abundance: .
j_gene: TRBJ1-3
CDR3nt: TGTGCCAGCAGCCCCGGGGGCTCTGGAAACACCATATATTTT
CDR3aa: CASSPGGSGNTIYF

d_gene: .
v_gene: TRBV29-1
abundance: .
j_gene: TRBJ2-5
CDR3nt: TGCAGCGTTTTCCCACCGGGACAAGAGACCCAGTACTTC
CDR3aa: CSVFPPGQETQYF

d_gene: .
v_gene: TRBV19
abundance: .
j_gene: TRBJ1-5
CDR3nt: TGTGCCAGTAGTACCCTACTGAACAGGATTCGCAATCAGCCCCAGCATTTT
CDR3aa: CASSTLLNRIRNQPQHF

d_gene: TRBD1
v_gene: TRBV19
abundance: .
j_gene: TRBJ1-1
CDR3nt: TGTGCCAGTAGGAGACGCACAGGGGCCGAGACCATGAACACTGAAGCTTTCTTT
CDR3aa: CASRRRTGAETMNTEAFF

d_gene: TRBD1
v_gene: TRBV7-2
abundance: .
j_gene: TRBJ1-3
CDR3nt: TGTGCCAGCAGCTTAGCGTGGGACAGCCATTCTGGAAACACCATATATTTT
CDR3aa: CASSLAWDSHSGNTIYF

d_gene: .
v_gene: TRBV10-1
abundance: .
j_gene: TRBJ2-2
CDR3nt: TGCGCCAGCAGTGGAGGGGGGGGCAGAGGATTCGGGGAGCTGTTTTTT
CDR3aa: CASSGGGGRGFGELFF

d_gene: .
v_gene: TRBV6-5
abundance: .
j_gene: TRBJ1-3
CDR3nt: TGTGCCAGCAGCACAGGTACCTCTGGAAACACCATATATTTT
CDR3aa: CASSTGTSGNTIYF

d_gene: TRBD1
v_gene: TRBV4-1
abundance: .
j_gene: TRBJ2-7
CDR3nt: TGCGCCAGCAGCCACCGGGACAGGGGCTCCTACGAGCAGTACTTC
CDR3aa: CASSHRDRGSYEQYF

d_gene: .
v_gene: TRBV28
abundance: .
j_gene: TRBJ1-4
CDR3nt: TGTGCCAGCAGTTTGGGCAGGACAGTTAATGAAAAACTGTTTTTT
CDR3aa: CASSLGRTVNEKLFF

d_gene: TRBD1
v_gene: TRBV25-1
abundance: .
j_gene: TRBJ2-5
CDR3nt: TGTGCCAGCAGTGACGGACAGGGGTATGAAGGGACCCAGTACTTC
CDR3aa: CASSDGQGYEGTQYF

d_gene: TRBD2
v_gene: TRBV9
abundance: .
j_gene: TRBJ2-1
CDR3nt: TGTGCCAGCAGTGGTCGGGGGGTGCGATCCCACAATGAGCAGTTCTTC
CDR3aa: CASSGRGVRSHNEQFF

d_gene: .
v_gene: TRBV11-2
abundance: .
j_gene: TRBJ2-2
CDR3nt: TGTGCCAGCAGCAGATGGACGAGGAACACCGGGGAGCTGTTTTTT
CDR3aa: CASSRWTRNTGELFF

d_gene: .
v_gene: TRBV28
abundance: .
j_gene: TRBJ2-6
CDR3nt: TGTGCCAGCAGTTTAGGCGGGGTCCCTGGGGCCAACGTCCTGACTTTC
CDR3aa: CASSLGGVPGANVLTF

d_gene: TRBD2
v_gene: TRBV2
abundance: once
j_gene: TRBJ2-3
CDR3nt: TGTGCCAGCAGGGCCGGGACTAGCGGAACAGATACGCAGTATTTT
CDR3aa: CASRAGTSGTDTQYF

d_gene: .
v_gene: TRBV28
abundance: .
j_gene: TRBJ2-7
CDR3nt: TGTGCCAGCAGTTTAAGTTCCAAGCTGCTTAACGAGCAGTACTTC
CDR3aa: CASSLSSKLLNEQYF

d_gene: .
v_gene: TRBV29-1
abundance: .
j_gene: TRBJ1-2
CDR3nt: TGCAGCGCCCAACGGCTGGGGGAGAGGGATGGCTACACCTTC
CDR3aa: CSAQRLGERDGYTF

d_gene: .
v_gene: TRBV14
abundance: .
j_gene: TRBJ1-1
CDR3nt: TGTGCCAGCAGCCAAGATCTGGGCCTCTTGAACACTGAAGCTTTCTTT
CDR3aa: CASSQDLGLLNTEAFF

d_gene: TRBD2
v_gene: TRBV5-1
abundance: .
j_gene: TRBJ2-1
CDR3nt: TGCGCCAGCAGCTTGGGTGCGGGGGGGCCCCACAATGAGCAGTTCTTC
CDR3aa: CASSLGAGGPHNEQFF

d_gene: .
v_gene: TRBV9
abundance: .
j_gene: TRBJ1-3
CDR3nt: TGTGCCAGCAGCGTAGCCGGAAACACCATATATTTT
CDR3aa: CASSVAGNTIYF

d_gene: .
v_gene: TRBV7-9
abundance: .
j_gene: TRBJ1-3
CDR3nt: TGTGCCAGCAGCTTCTGGGGAAACACCATATATTTT
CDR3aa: CASSFWGNTIYF

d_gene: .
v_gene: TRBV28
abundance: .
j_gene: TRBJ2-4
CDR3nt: TGTGCCAGCAGTTTATGGGGGGCGGGACCGGCCAAAAACATTCAGTACTTC
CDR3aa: CASSLWGAGPAKNIQYF

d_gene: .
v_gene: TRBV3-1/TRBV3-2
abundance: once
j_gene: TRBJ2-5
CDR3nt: TGTGCCAGCAGCCAAGATGGGGGAACTACCAAAGAGACCCAGTACTTC
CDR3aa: CASSQDGGTTKETQYF

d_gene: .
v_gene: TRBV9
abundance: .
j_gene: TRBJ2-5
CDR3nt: TGTGCCAGCAGCGTACAAGGTCGACAAGAGACCCAGTACTTC
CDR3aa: CASSVQGRQETQYF

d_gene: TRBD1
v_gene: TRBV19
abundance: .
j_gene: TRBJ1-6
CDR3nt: TGTGCCAGTAGTAGGGACAGGGATCCAAGTTCACCCCTCCACTTT
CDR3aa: CASSRDRDPSSPLHF

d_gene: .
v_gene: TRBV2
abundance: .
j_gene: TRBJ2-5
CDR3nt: TGTGCCAGCAGTTACGGACATCAAGAGACCCAGTACTTC
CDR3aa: CASSYGHQETQYF

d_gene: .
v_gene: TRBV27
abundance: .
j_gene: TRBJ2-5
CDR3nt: TGTGCCAGCAGACCGCTAGCGAGGGGGCCCCAAGAGACCCAGTACTTC
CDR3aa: CASRPLARGPQETQYF

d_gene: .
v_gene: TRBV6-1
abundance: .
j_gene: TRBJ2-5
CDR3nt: TGTGCCAGCAGTGAAGCCCCGGGGGCAGAAGAGACCCAGTACTTC
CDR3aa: CASSEAPGAEETQYF

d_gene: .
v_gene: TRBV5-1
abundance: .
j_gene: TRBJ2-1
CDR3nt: TGCGCCAGCAGCGTCGACAGCTTGGGTGAGCAGTTCTTC
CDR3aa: CASSVDSLGEQFF

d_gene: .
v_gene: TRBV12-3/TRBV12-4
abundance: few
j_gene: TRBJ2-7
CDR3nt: TGTGCCAGCAGTTTGGGTCTTTACGAGCAGTACTTC
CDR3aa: CASSLGLYEQYF

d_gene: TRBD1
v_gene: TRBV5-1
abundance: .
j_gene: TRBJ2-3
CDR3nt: TGCGCCAGCAGCTCCAGGGGACAGCCCACAGATACGCAGTATTTT
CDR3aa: CASSSRGQPTDTQYF

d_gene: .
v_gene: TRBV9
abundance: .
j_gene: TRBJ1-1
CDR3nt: TGTGCCAGCAGCTTCTCCGGCGGGGATGAAGCTTTCTTT
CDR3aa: CASSFSGGDEAFF

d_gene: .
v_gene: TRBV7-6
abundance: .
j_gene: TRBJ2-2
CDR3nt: TGTGCCAGCAGCTTGACCGGGACTTTCACCGGGGAGCTGTTTTTT
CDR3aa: CASSLTGTFTGELFF

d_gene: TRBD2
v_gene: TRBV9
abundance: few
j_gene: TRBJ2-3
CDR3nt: TGTGCCAGCAGCGTAGGCGGGGGGCCGAACACAGATACGCAGTATTTT
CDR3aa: CASSVGGGPNTDTQYF

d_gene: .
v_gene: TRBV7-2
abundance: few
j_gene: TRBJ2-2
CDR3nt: TGTGCCAGCAGCCGGGACTGGAATACCGGGGAGCTGTTTTTT
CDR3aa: CASSRDWNTGELFF

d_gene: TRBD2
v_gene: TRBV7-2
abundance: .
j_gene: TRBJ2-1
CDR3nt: TGTGCCAGCAGCTTAAGGTGGCGGGAGGGAAGGGATGAGCAGTTCTTC
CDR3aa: CASSLRWREGRDEQFF

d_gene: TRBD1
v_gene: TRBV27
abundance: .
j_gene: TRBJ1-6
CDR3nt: TGTGCCAGCAGTTTTGCAGGGGGTAATTCACCCCTCCACTTT
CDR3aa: CASSFAGGNSPLHF

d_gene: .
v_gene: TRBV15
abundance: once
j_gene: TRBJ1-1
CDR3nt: TGTGCCACCAGCAGAGATCGGGGCATGAACACTGAAGCTTTCTTT
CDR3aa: CATSRDRGMNTEAFF

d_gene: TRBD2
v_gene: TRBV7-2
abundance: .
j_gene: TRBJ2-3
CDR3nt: TGTGCCAGCAGACCTAGCGGGAGGGCAAGAGATACGCAGTATTTT
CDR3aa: CASRPSGRARDTQYF

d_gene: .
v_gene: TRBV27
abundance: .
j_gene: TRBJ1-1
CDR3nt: TGTGCCAGCAGTTTATCTAAGGCGAACACTGAAGCTTTCTTT
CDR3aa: CASSLSKANTEAFF

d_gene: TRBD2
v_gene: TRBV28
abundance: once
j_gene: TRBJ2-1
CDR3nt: TGTGCCAGCAGTTTTGGACTAGGTGTGGGCAATGAGCAGTTCTTC
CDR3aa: CASSFGLGVGNEQFF

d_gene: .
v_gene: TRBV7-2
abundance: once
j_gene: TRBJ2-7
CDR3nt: TGTGCCAGCAGCTTAGGTCGAGACGAGCAGTACTTC
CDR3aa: CASSLGRDEQYF

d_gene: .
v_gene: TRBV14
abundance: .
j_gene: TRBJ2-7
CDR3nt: TGTGCCAGCAGCCGACACGACGAGCAGTACTTC
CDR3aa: CASSRHDEQYF

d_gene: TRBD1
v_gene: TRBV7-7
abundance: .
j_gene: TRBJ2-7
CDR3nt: TGTGCTAGCAGCTTAGGACAGGGCAGCTCCTACGAGCAGTACTTC
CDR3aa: CASSLGQGSSYEQYF

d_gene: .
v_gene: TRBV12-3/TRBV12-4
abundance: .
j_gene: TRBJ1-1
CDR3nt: TGTGCCAGCAGTCGTAGGGACCTTGAAGCTTTCTTT
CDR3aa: CASSRRDLEAFF

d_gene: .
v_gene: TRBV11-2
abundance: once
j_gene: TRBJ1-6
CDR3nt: TGTGCCAGCAGCTTAATTTATTCACCCCTCCACTTT
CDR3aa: CASSLIYSPLHF

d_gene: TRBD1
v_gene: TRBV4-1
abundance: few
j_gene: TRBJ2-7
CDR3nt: TGCGCCAGCAGCCAATCCCCGGGACAGAACTACGAGCAGTACTTC
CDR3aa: CASSQSPGQNYEQYF

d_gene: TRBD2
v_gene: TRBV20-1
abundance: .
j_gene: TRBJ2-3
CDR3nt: TGCAGTGCTAGTAGCGGGGCAAGCACAGATACGCAGTATTTT
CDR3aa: CSASSGASTDTQYF

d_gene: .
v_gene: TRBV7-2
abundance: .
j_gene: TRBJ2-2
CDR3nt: TGTGCCAGCAGCTTGAAGAACACCGGGGAGCTGTTTTTT
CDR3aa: CASSLKNTGELFF

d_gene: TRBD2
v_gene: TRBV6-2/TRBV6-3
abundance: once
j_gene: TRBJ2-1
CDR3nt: TGTGCCAGCAGCATAGTGGGGGGGAACCGGAATGAGCAGTTCTTC
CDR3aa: CASSIVGGNRNEQFF

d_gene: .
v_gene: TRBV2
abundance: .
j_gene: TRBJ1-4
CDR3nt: TGTGCCAGCAGTGCCCAGGGTTTCGGTAATGAAAAACTGTTTTTT
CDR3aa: CASSAQGFGNEKLFF

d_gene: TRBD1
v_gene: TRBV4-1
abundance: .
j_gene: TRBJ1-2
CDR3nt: TGCGCCAGCAGCTCTAATTCCGGGACAGGGGCCGGCTACACCTTC
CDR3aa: CASSSNSGTGAGYTF

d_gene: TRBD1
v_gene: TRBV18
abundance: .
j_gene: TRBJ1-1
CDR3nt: TGTGCCAGCTCACCACCCGGCAGGGGGGACACTGAAGCTTTCTTT
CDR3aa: CASSPPGRGDTEAFF

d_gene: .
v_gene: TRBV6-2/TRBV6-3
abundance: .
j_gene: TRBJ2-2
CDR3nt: TGTGCCAGCAGTGCCTATGAGGGGACCGGGGAGCTGTTTTTT
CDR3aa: CASSAYEGTGELFF

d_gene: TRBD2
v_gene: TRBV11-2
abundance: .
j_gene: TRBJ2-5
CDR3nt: TGTGCCACCCAACTTAGCGGGGGGGGAGGAGAGACCCAGTACTTC
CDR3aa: CATQLSGGGGETQYF

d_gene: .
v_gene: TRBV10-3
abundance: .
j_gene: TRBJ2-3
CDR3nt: TGTGCCATCAGTGAGGACCTCAAGGAAGATACGCAGTATTTT
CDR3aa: CAISEDLKEDTQYF

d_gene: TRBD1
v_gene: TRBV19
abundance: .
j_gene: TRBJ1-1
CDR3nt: TGTGCCAGTAGTATAGGGGACAGGGGGAACACTGAAGCTTTCTTT
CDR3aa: CASSIGDRGNTEAFF

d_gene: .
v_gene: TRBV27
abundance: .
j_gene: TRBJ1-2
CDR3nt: TGTGCCAGCAGTTTAGGAGATGCGGGAGGCTACACCTTC
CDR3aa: CASSLGDAGGYTF